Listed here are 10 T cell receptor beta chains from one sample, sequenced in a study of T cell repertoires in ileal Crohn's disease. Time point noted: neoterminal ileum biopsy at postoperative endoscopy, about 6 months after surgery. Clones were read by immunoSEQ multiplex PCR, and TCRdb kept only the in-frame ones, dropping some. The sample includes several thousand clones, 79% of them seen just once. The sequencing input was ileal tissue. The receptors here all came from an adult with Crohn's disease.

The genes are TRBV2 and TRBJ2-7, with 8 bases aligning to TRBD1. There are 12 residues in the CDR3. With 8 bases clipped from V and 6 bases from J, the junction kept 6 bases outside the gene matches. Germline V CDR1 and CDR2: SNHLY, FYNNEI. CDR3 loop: CASRSDRVEQYF. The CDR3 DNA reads TGTGCCAGCCGATCGGACAGGGTCGAGCAGTACTTC.

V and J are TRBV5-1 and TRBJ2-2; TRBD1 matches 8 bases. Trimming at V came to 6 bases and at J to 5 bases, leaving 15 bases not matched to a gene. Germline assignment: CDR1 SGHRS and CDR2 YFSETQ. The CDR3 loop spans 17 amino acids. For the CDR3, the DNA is TGCGCCAGCACGGCCTCGCTGACAGGGGCGGGAACCGGGGAGCTGTTTTTT. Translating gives CASTASLTGAGTGELFF. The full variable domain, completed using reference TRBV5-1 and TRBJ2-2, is KAGVTQTPRYLIKTRGQQVTLSCSPISGHRSVSWYQQTPGQGLQFLFEYFSETQRNKGNFPGRFSGRQFSNSRSEMNVSTLELGDSALYLCASTASLTGAGTGELFFGEGSRLTVL.

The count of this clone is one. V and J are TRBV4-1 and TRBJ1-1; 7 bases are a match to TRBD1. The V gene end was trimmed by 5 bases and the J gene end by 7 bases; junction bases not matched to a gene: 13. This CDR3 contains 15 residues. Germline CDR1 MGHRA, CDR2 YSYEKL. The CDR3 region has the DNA TGCGCCAGCAGCACAGGGGACCGCCGTAGAGGTGAAGCTTTCTTT. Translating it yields CASSTGDRRRGEAFF.

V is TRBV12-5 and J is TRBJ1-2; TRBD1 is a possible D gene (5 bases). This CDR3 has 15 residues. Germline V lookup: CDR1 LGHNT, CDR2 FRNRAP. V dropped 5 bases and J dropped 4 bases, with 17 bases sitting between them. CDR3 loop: CASGHEGAPAYGYTF. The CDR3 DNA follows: TGTGCTAGTGGTCATGAAGGGGCCCCCGCCTATGGCTACACCTTC. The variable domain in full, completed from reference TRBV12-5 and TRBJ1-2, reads DARVTQTPRHKVTEMGQEVTMRCQPILGHNTVFWYRQTMMQGLELLAYFRNRAPLDDSGMPKDRFSAEMPDATLATLKIQPSEPRDSAVYFCASGHEGAPAYGYTFGSGTRLTVV.

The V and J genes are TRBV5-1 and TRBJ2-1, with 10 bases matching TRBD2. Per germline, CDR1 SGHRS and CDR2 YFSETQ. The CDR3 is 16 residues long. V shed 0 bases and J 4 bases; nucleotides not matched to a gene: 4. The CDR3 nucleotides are TGCGCCAGCAGCTTGGAGCCTAGCGGGAGTTACAATGAGCAGTTCTTC. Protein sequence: CASSLEPSGSYNEQFF.

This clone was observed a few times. For the CDR3, the DNA is TGCGCCAGCAGCTTGGACCCCAGGGTTCAAGAGACCCAGTACTTC. It translates to CASSLDPRVQETQYF. V usage is TRBV5-1 and J usage is TRBJ2-5, with D perhaps TRBD1 (5 bases). This CDR3 comprises 15 residues. The V gene lost 0 bases and the J gene lost 2 bases, with 11 bases spanning the gap. Germline V CDR1 and CDR2: SGHRS, YFSETQ.

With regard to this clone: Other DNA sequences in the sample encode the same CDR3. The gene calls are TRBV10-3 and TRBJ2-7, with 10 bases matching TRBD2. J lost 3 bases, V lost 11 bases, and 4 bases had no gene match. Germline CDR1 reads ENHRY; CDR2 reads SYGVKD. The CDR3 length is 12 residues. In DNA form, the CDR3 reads TGTGCCGTAGCGGGGGGCCTCTACGAGCAGTACTTC. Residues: CAVAGGLYEQYF.

The CDR3 protein is CASRSTGGSEKLFF. The CDR3 DNA reads as TGTGCCAGCAGGTCTACAGGGGGCAGCGAAAAACTGTTTTTT. This chain links TRBV6-5 with TRBJ1-4, with TRBD1 matching 9 bases. J lost 8 bases, V lost 6 bases, and 7 bases had no gene match. CDR1 MNHEY and CDR2 SVGAGI come from the germline V gene. This CDR3 spans 14 amino acids.

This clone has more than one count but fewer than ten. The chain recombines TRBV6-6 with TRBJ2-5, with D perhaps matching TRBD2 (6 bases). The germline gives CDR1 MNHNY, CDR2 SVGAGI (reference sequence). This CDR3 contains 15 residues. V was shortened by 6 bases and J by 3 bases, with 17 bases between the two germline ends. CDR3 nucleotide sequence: TGTGCCAGCAGCCTCTCGCGGGGATGGGAAGAGACCCAGTACTTC. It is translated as CASSLSRGWEETQYF.

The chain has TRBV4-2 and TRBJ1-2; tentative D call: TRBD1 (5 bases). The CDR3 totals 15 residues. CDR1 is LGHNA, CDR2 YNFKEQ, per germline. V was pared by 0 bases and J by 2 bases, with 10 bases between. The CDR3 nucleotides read TGTGCCAGCAGCCAAGACTTGGGGCAAAACTATGGCTACACCTTC. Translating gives CASSQDLGQNYGYTF.